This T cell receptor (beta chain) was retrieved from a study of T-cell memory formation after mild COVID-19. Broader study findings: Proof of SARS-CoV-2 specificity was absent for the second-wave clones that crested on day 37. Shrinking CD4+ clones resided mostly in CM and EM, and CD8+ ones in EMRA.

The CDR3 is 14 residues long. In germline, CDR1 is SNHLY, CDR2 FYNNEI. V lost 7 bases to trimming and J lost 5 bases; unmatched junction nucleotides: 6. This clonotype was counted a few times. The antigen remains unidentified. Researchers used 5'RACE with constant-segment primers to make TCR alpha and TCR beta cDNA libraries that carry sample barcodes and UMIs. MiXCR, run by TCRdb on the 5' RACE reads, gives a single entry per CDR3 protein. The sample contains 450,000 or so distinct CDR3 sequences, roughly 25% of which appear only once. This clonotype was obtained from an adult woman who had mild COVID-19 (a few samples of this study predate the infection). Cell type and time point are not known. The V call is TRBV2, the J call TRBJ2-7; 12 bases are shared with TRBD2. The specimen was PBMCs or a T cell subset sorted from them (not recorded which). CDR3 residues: CASNILAGGHEQYF. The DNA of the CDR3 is TGTGCCAGCAATATACTAGCGGGAGGACACGAGCAGTACTTC.